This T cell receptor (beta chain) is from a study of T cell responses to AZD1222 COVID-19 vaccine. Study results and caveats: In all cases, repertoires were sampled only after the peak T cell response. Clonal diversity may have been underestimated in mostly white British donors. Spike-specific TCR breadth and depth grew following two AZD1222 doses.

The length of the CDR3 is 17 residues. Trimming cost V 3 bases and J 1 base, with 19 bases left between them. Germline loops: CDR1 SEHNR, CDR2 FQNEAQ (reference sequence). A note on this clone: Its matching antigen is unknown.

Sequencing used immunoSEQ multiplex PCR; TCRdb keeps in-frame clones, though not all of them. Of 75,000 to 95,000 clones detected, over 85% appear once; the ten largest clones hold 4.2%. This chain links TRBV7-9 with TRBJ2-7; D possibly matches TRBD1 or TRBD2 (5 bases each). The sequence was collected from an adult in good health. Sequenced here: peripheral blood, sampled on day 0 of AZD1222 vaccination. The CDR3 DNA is TGTGCCAGCAGCTTTTGGGACGGGACGGTCGATTCCTACGAGCAGTACTTC. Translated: CASSFWDGTVDSYEQYF.